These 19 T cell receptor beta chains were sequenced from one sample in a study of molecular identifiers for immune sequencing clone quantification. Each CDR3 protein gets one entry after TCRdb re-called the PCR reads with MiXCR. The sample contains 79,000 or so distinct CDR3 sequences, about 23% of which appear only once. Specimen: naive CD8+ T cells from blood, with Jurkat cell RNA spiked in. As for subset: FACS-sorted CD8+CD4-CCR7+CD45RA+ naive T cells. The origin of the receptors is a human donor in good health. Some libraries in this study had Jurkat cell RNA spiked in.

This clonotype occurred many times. DNA for the CDR3: TGTGCCAGCAGCCTACCGACAGGGGCCACAGATACGCAGTATTTT. It yields the protein CASSLPTGATDTQYF. J is TRBJ2-3 and V is TRBV3-1; 8 nucleotides match TRBD1. CDR1 LGHDT and CDR2 YNNKEL come from the germline V gene (reference sequence). Trimming removed 4 bases from V and 2 bases from J; junction bases left unmatched: 5. CDR3 length: 15 amino acids.

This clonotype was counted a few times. The chain's CDR3 is CASRQSPTELSTGELFF. CDR3 coding DNA: TGTGCCAGCAGACAATCCCCGACAGAGCTCAGCACCGGGGAGCTGTTTTTT. V usage is TRBV27 and J usage is TRBJ2-2; D is perhaps TRBD1 (5 bases). Germline V gene sequence: CDR1 MNHEY, CDR2 SMNVEV (reference sequence). Deletions cut 6 bases from V and 4 bases from J, with 21 bases between. The CDR3 sequence is 17 residues long.

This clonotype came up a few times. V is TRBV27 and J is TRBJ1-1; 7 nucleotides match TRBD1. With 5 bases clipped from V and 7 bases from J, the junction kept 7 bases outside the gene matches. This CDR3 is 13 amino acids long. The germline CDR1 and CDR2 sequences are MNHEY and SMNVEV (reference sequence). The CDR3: CASSPHRGGEAFF. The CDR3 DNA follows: TGTGCCAGCAGTCCCCACAGGGGCGGTGAAGCTTTCTTT.

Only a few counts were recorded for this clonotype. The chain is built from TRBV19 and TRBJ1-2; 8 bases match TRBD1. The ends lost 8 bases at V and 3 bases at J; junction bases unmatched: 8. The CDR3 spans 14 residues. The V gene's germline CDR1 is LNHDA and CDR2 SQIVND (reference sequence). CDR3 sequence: CASSDRGDYYGYTF. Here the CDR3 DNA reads TGTGCCAGTTCCGACAGGGGAGATTACTATGGCTACACCTTC. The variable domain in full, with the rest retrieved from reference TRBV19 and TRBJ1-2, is DGGITQSPKYLFRKEGQNVTLSCEQNLNHDAMYWYRQDPGQGLRLIYYSQIVNDFQKGDIAEGYSVSREKKESFPLTVTSAQKNPTAFYLCASSDRGDYYGYTFGSGTRLTVV.

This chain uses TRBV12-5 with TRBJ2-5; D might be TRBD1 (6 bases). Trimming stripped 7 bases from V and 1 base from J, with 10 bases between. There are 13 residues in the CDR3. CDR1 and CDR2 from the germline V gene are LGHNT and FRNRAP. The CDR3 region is CASEPDSQETQYF. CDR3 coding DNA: TGTGCTAGTGAACCGGACAGCCAAGAGACCCAGTACTTC.

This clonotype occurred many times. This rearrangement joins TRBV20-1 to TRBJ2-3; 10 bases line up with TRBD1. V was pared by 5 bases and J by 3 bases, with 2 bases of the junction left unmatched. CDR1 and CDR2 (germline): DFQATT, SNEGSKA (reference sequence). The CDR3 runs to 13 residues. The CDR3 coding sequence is TGCAGTGCTGGGACAGGGGAAACAGATACGCAGTATTTT. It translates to CSAGTGETDTQYF.

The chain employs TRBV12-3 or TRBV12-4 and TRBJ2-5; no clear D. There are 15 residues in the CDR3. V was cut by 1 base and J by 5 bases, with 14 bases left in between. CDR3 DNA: TGTGCCAGCAGTTTAGACTTAGGGCTGAAGGAGACCCAGTACTTC. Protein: CASSLDLGLKETQYF.

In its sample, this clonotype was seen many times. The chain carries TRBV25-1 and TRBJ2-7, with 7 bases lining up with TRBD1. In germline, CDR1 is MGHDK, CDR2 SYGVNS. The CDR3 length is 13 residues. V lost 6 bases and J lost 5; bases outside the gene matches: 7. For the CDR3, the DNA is TGTGCCAGCAGCCCGACAGGGTTCAACGAGCAGTACTTC. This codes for CASSPTGFNEQYF.

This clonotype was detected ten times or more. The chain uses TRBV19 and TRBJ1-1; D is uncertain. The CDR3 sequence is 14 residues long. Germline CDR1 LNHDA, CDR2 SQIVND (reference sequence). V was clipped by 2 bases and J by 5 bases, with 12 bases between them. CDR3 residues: CASSISLSGTEAFF. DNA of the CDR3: TGTGCCAGTAGTATATCCCTCAGTGGGACTGAAGCTTTCTTT.

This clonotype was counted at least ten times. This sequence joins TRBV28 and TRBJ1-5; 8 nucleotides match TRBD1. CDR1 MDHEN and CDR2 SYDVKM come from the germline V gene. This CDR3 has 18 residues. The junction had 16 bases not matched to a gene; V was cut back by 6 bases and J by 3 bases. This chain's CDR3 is CASSQPTGAAGNNQPQHF. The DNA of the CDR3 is TGTGCCAGCAGCCAACCGACAGGGGCAGCGGGGAACAATCAGCCCCAGCATTTT. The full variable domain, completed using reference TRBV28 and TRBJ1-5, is DVKVTQSSRYLVKRTGEKVFLECVQDMDHENMFWYRQDPGLGLRLIYFSYDVKMKEKGDIPEGYSVSREKKERFSLILESASTNQTSMYLCASSQPTGAAGNNQPQHFGDGTRLSIL.

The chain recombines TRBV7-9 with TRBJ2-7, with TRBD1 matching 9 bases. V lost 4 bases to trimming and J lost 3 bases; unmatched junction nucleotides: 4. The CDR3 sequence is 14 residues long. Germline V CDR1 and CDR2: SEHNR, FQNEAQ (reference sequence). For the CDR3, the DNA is TGTGCCAGCAGCTCGGGACAGGGAGTCTACGAGCAGTACTTC. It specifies CASSSGQGVYEQYF.

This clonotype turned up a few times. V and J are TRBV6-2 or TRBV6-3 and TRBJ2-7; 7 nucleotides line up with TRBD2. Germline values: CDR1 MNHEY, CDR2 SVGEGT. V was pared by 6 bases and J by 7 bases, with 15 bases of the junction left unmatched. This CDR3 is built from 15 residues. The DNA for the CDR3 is TGTGCCAGCAGGCCCCTGAGACTAGCTTCGTGGGAGCAGTACTTC. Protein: CASRPLRLASWEQYF.

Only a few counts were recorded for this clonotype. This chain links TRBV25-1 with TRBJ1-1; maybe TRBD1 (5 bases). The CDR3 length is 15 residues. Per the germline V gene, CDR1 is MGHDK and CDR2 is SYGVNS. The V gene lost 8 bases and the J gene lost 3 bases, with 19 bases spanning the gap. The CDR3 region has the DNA TGTGCCAGCGGCAGAACCGCAGGGCGTGACACTGAAGCTTTCTTT. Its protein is CASGRTAGRDTEAFF.

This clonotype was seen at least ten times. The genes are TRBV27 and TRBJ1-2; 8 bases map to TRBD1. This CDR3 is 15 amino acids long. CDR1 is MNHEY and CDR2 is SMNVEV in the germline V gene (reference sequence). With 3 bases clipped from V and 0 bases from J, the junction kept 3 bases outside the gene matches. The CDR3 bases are TGTGCCAGCAGTTTCACGACAGGGGCTAACTATGGCTACACCTTC. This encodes CASSFTTGANYGYTF.

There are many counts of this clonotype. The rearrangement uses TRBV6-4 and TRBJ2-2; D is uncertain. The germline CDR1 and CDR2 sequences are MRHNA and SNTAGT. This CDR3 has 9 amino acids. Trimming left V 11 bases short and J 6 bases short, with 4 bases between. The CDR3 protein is CAVAGELFF. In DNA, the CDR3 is TGTGCCGTTGCCGGGGAGCTGTTTTTT.

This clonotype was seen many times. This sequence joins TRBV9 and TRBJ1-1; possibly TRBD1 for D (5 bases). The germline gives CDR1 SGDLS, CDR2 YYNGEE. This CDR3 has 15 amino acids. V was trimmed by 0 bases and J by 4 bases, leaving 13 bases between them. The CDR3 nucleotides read TGTGCCAGCAGCGTAGGGTTAGGGACGTTCACTGAAGCTTTCTTT. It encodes CASSVGLGTFTEAFF.

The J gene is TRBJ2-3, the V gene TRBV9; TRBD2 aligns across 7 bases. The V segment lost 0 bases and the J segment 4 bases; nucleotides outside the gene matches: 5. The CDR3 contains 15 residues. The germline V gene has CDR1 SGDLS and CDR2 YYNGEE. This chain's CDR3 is CASSVDSSGADTQYF. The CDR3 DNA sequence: TGTGCCAGCAGCGTAGACTCTAGCGGCGCAGATACGCAGTATTTT.

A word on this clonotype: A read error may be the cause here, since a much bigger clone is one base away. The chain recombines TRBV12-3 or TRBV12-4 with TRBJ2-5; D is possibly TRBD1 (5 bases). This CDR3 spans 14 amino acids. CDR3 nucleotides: TGTGCCAGCAGTTCGGACACTTACCAAGAGACCCGGTACTTC. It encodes CASSSDTYQETRYF.

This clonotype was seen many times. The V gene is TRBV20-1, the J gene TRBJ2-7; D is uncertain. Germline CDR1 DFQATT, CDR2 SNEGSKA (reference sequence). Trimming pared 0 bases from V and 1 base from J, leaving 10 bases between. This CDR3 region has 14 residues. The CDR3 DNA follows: TGCAGTGCTAGAGATTTGGGTTCATCCTACGAGCAGTACTTC. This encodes CSARDLGSSYEQYF.